This TCR beta chain was identified in a study of PD-1 blockade in classical Hodgkin lymphoma. Study details: Each patient was given nivolumab 3 mg/kg through a vein every 2 weeks. Regarding the study as a whole: Complete responders possessed baseline diversity comparable to newly diagnosed patients.

A remark on this clone: As yet, its antigen is unknown.

Sequencing used immunoSEQ multiplex PCR; TCRdb keeps in-frame clones, though not all of them. The profile shows under 60,000 clones, more than 75% of them singletons. Trimming removed 4 bases from V and 6 bases from J, with 22 bases in between. CDR3 size: 16 residues. Per germline, CDR1 SGHRS and CDR2 YFSETQ. Indicated time point: cycle 4 day 1 (C4D1), after around six weeks of nivolumab. Each patient relapsed following autologous stem cell transplantation, and prior brentuximab vedotin exposure differed. The receptor comes from a human donor with classical Hodgkin lymphoma. This chain connects TRBV5-1 to TRBJ1-2; a weak D match, TRBD1 (5 bases). The sample in question was peripheral blood mononuclear cells (PBMCs), obtained before the fourth cycle of nivolumab. The CDR3 is CASSVYFRDGRDGYTF. CDR3 in DNA: TGCGCCAGCAGCGTCTACTTCCGGGACGGAAGGGATGGCTACACCTTC.